This TCR beta chain was observed in a study of T cell responses to AZD1222 COVID-19 vaccine. Points on this clone: Antigen unknown.

Study-wide results and caveats: Clonal diversity may have been underestimated in mostly white British donors. Rises in breadth and depth of Spike-specific TCRs came after two AZD1222 doses. Scientists sampled the repertoires only once the peak T cell response had passed.

In germline, CDR1 is LNHNV, CDR2 YYDKDF (reference sequence). The ends lost 1 base at V and 2 bases at J; junction bases unmatched: 4. The CDR3 runs to 16 residues. Libraries were prepared by immunoSEQ multiplex PCR; TCRdb keeps only in-frame clonotypes and omits some of them. The sample records around 110,000 clones, 89% being singletons. This clonotype originated in an adult in good health. The sample in question was peripheral blood, obtained on day 0 of AZD1222 vaccination. The chain carries TRBV15 and TRBJ2-3, with TRBD2 matching over 9 bases. For the CDR3, the DNA is TGTGCCACCAGCAGAGTGCGGGGGGGACTCACAGATACGCAGTATTTT. Translated: CATSRVRGGLTDTQYF.